This entry lists 18 T cell receptor beta chains sequenced from one sample in a study of blood T cell repertoires in COVID-19. Method: immunoSEQ multiplex PCR; TCRdb's copy keeps in-frame clones and lacks some. The data contain 200,000 to 250,000 clones, under 90% of them singletons. Sample: peripheral blood. Source of these receptors: a woman older than 75 with acute or convalescent COVID-19.

The chain carries TRBV11-2 and TRBJ2-2, with TRBD2 matching 10 bases. Looked up from germline, CDR1 is SGHAT and CDR2 is FQNNGV. V was pared by 5 bases and J by 5 bases, with 11 bases of the junction left unmatched. The CDR3 spans 17 residues. CDR3 nucleotides: TGTGCCAGCAGCGCGGCCAGCGGGGGGGCCAGAACCGGGGAGCTGTTTTTT. Amino acid sequence: CASSAASGGARTGELFF.

The V call is TRBV6-6, the J call TRBJ1-1, with 8 positions matching TRBD1. Per the germline V gene, CDR1 is MNHNY and CDR2 is SVGAGI (reference sequence). The CDR3 has 13 amino acids. The junction had 6 bases not matched to a gene; V was cut back by 6 bases and J by 6 bases. As DNA, the CDR3 is TGTGCCAGCAGGGATGGACAGGGCGCTGAAGCTTTCTTT. Amino acid sequence: CASRDGQGAEAFF.

This clone was seen only once. The CDR3 here is CASSSSQGFEHGYTF. CDR3 nucleotide sequence: TGTGCCAGCAGCTCCAGCCAGGGATTTGAACATGGCTACACCTTC. The chain joins TRBV7-9 to TRBJ1-2, with a weak D call TRBD1 (5 bases). The CDR3 loop spans 15 amino acids. From germline, CDR1 is SEHNR and CDR2 FQNEAQ (reference sequence). V dropped 4 bases and J dropped 6 bases, with 18 bases sitting between them.

This clone has only a few counts. The rearrangement links TRBV4-1 to TRBJ1-1; possible D gene TRBD1, 6 bases. V was trimmed by 7 bases and J by 0 bases, leaving 15 bases between them. CDR3 length equals 15 residues. CDR1 is MGHRA and CDR2 is YSYEKL in the germline V gene. In nucleotides, the CDR3 is TGCGCCAGCACTCCCGTCGACAGGTTGAACACTGAAGCTTTCTTT. Its protein product is CASTPVDRLNTEAFF.

The chain combines TRBV6-5 with TRBJ2-7; 9 bases are a match to TRBD1. Per the germline V gene, CDR1 is MNHEY and CDR2 is SVGAGI. CDR3 size: 14 residues. V shed 6 bases and J 3 bases; nucleotides not matched to a gene: 6. The CDR3 DNA reads as TGTGCCAGCAGCGTACCGGGACAGGGCTACGAGCAGTACTTC. Translating gives CASSVPGQGYEQYF.

The chain is built from TRBV7-3 and TRBJ2-3; 7 positions match TRBD2. The CDR3 covers 17 residues. Per the germline V gene, CDR1 is SGHTA and CDR2 is FQGTGA. V lost 0 bases, J lost 5 bases, and 11 bases stayed unmatched. Here the CDR3 reads CASSLTGGSGPQDTQYF. CDR3 coding DNA: TGTGCCAGCAGCTTAACCGGGGGTAGCGGGCCCCAAGATACGCAGTATTTT.

The V call is TRBV2, the J call TRBJ1-2, with D perhaps TRBD1 (6 bases). Trimming stripped 4 bases from V and 3 bases from J, with 21 bases between. The CDR3 extends over 17 amino acids. CDR1 is SNHLY and CDR2 is FYNNEI in the germline V gene. CDR3 region: CASSVGGRGSGYYGYTF. The CDR3 DNA is TGTGCCAGCAGTGTCGGGGGGCGCGGGAGTGGGTACTATGGCTACACCTTC.

The chain couples TRBV21-1 to TRBJ2-1; no check of the table's D call, TRBD2, against the DNA was made. TRBV21-1 is deemed a pseudogene. This CDR3 is built from 14 residues. This CDR3 is CASKLGGRVYEQFF. The CDR3 coding sequence is TGTGCCAGCAAACTCGGCGGGAGGGTCTATGAGCAGTTCTTC.

The chain combines TRBV28 with TRBJ1-2; TRBD1 matches 8 bases. V lost 7 bases to trimming and J lost 3 bases; unmatched junction nucleotides: 13. The CDR3 runs 16 residues. Germline CDR1 MDHEN, CDR2 SYDVKM. CDR3 protein: CASKFPTGGKDYGYTF. DNA of the CDR3: TGTGCCAGCAAGTTTCCTACAGGGGGAAAAGACTATGGCTACACCTTC.

A word on this clone: Other DNA sequences of this sample code for an identical CDR3. The V gene is TRBV7-2, the J gene TRBJ2-3; tentatively, D is TRBD1 (5 bases). Trimming pared 4 bases from V and 0 bases from J, leaving 8 bases between. CDR1 and CDR2 from the germline V gene are SGHTA and FQGNSA. The CDR3 runs 14 residues. The CDR3 DNA is TGTGCCAGCAGCTCAGGGTTAAGCACAGATACGCAGTATTTT. Residues: CASSSGLSTDTQYF.

The chain uses TRBV3-1 (or the pseudogene TRBV3-2) and TRBJ1-2; D call uncertain. Germline CDR1 and CDR2: LGHDT and YNNKEL (reference sequence). This CDR3 comprises 13 residues. The V end lost 4 bases, the J end lost 4 bases, and 10 bases lay between the germline ends. Here the CDR3 reads CASSPSGTYGYTF. The DNA of the CDR3 is TGTGCCAGCAGCCCCTCAGGTACCTATGGCTACACCTTC.

CDR3 nucleotides: TGTGCCAGCAGCTCGGACGGGAGTATCACAGATACGCAGTATTTT. As protein: CASSSDGSITDTQYF. V usage is TRBV9 and J usage is TRBJ2-3, with a possible D match to TRBD2 (6 bases). The V gene's germline CDR1 is SGDLS and CDR2 YYNGEE. CDR3 length: 15 residues. Trimming left V 4 bases short and J 2 bases short, with 14 bases between.

This rearrangement joins TRBV5-1 to TRBJ2-5; TRBD2 agrees at 12 bases. The CDR3 runs 18 residues. Germline V gene sequence: CDR1 SGHRS, CDR2 YFSETQ. V trimming: 0 bases; J trimming: 0 bases; junction bases outside the gene matches: 6. The CDR3 bases are TGCGCCAGCAGCTTGGTTGCTAGCGGGGGGGCCTACCAAGAGACCCAGTACTTC. Protein sequence: CASSLVASGGAYQETQYF. Variable domain in full (rest from reference TRBV5-1 and TRBJ2-5): KAGVTQTPRYLIKTRGQQVTLSCSPISGHRSVSWYQQTPGQGLQFLFEYFSETQRNKGNFPGRFSGRQFSNSRSEMNVSTLELGDSALYLCASSLVASGGAYQETQYFGPGTRLLVL.

This chain connects TRBV10-3 to TRBJ2-2; 9 bases line up with TRBD2. The CDR3 covers 15 residues. Trimming at V came to 6 bases and at J to 2 bases, leaving 4 bases not matched to a gene. The germline V gene has CDR1 ENHRY and CDR2 SYGVKD. The CDR3 is CAIRPGLANTGELFF. The CDR3 nucleotides read TGTGCCATCAGACCGGGACTAGCTAACACCGGGGAGCTGTTTTTT.

The chain links TRBV27 to TRBJ1-2, with 9 bases matching TRBD1. The CDR3 covers 15 residues. Germline-derived CDR1 and CDR2 are MNHEY and SMNVEV (reference sequence). With 5 bases clipped from V and 0 bases from J, the junction kept 4 bases outside the gene matches. CDR3: CASSLRQGANYGYTF. The CDR3, as DNA: TGTGCCAGCAGTCTCCGACAGGGGGCTAACTATGGCTACACCTTC.

A few counts support this clone. V and J are TRBV19 and TRBJ1-1; 7 bases line up with TRBD1. Germline CDR1 LNHDA, CDR2 SQIVND (reference sequence). The CDR3 is 16 residues long. With V trimmed by 4 bases and J by 0 bases, 8 bases remained unmatched. The CDR3 DNA is TGTGCCAGTAGTACGCTAGACAGGGCCATGAACACTGAAGCTTTCTTT. Encoded protein: CASSTLDRAMNTEAFF.

This chain links TRBV16 with TRBJ1-1; tentatively, D is TRBD1 (5 bases). The germline V and J ends were trimmed by 1 base and 3 bases, with 6 bases remaining between them. Germline CDR1 and CDR2: KGHSY and FQNENV. The CDR3 spans 13 residues. The CDR3 loop is CASSQFRDTEAFF. The CDR3 DNA is TGTGCCAGCAGCCAATTCAGGGACACTGAAGCTTTCTTT.

This clone has only a few counts. At one end the junction does not follow the germline gene, possibly because of a read error. V and J are TRBV9 and TRBJ2-3; 7 bases fit TRBD2. The CDR3 spans 15 residues. CDR1 and CDR2 from the germline V gene are SGDLS and YYNGEE. The CDR3 DNA reads as TGTGCCAGCACCGTAACGGGACTATCGTGGGATACGCAGTATTTT. Translated: CASTVTGLSWDTQYF. The full variable domain, rest sourced from reference TRBV9 and TRBJ2-3, is DSGVTQTPKHLITATGQRVTLRCSPRSGDLSVYWYQQSLDQGLQFLIQYYNGEERAKGNILERFSAQQFPDLHSELNLSSLELGDSALYFCASTVTGLSWDTQYFGPGTRLTVL.